This T cell receptor beta chain was captured in a study of T cell responses to AZD1222 COVID-19 vaccine. Notes on the study in general: Seropositivity was recorded at baseline in only six AZD1222 recipients. Spike-specific TCRs gained breadth and depth after people received two AZD1222 doses.

To note about this clone: The target antigen is unknown.

Here immunoSEQ multiplex PCR was the method, and the copy in TCRdb shows in-frame clones only, minus some. The sample records around 150,000 clones, over 75% being singletons. CDR1 and CDR2 (germline): KGHDR, SFDVKD. The germline V and J ends were trimmed by 6 bases and 0 bases, with 12 bases remaining between them. The CDR3 contains 15 residues. This clonotype originated in an adult who received the MenACWY meningococcal vaccine as a control. The J gene is TRBJ2-3, the V gene TRBV24-1; D gene unclear. The specimen was peripheral blood, collected 28 days after the second dose of the MenACWY control vaccine. CDR3 in DNA: TGTGCCACCAGTCCCAAAACCTCTAGCACAGATACGCAGTATTTT. Protein sequence: CATSPKTSSTDTQYF.